The source of this T cell receptor beta chain is a study of cytomegalovirus exposure and HLA in healthy donors. Overall study context: Ancestry clustering placed 70% to 85% of over 300 genotyped donors in the Caucasian-associated cluster. The study, taken as a whole, reports: Reports state that TCR beta sequences accurately predicted most subjects' HLA-A and HLA-B alleles. Earlier analysis found most TCR beta V segments productive about 87% or about 30% of the time. Using a false discovery rate of 0.05, a later analysis showed that approximately 18,000 TCR beta sequences were associated with HLA alleles.

The germline CDR1 and CDR2 sequences are MGHRA and YSYEKL. CDR3 length equals 18 residues. The V gene end was trimmed by 2 bases and the J gene end by 5 bases; junction bases not matched to a gene: 8. Primers: 60 Vbeta forward and 13 Jbeta reverse. Sequencing was performed with immunoSEQ multiplex PCR; in TCRdb, only in-frame clones are kept and a portion is missing. The sample lists approximately 91,000 clones, roughly 86% occurring once. A note on this clone: The antigen remains unidentified.

This receptor was taken from a man aged 25-45 years in good health and CMV-seropositive. What was sequenced was PBMCs. The V and J genes are TRBV4-1 and TRBJ2-1; TRBD2 agrees at 14 bases. CDR3 residues: CASSQRGGGLAGDNEQFF. The CDR3 DNA reads TGCGCCAGCAGCCAAAGAGGTGGGGGACTAGCGGGAGACAATGAGCAGTTCTTC.